Each of the 6 T cell receptor beta chains below was sequenced from the same sample in a study of CD8 T cells in Susac syndrome. RNA, at roughly 0.45 to 1 ug, was reverse transcribed with random hexamers. TCRdb used MiXCR to reprocess the immunoSEQ multiplex PCR reads, holding one entry per CDR3 protein. The data hold 90,000 to 150,000 distinct CDR3 sequences, with about 90% observed a single time. Specimen: CD8+ T cells from PBMCs. These receptors were collected from a human donor in good health.

This clonotype has only one observation. CDR3 DNA sequence: TGTGCCAGCAGCTTAGATTTAGCGGGGAGAGGCATTCAGTACTTC. It encodes CASSLDLAGRGIQYF. The chain carries TRBV7-2 and TRBJ2-4; TRBD2 matches 8 bases. The J segment lost 9 bases and the V segment lost 1 base, leaving 8 bases of the junction unmatched. CDR1 SGHTA and CDR2 FQGNSA come from the germline V gene. The CDR3 length is 15 residues.

The chain is built from TRBV19 and TRBJ1-4; no clear D gene. This CDR3 region has 13 residues. V was trimmed by 7 bases and J by 5 bases, leaving 11 bases between them. Germline lookup yields CDR1 LNHDA and CDR2 SQIVND (reference sequence). CDR3 protein: CASIREPNEKLFF. The CDR3 nucleotides are TGTGCCAGTATTCGAGAGCCGAATGAAAAACTGTTTTTT.

The chain couples TRBV5-1 to TRBJ1-2; D not certain. This CDR3 is built from 12 residues. Per the germline V gene, CDR1 is SGHRS and CDR2 is YFSETQ. V was cut by 0 bases and J by 8 bases, with 8 bases left in between. CDR3 region: CASSLDSGGYTF. The CDR3 DNA reads TGCGCCAGCAGCTTGGATTCCGGCGGCTACACCTTC. Full variable domain (rest looked up from reference TRBV5-1 and TRBJ1-2): KAGVTQTPRYLIKTRGQQVTLSCSPISGHRSVSWYQQTPGQGLQFLFEYFSETQRNKGNFPGRFSGRQFSNSRSEMNVSTLELGDSALYLCASSLDSGGYTFGSGTRLTVV.

The chain links TRBV3-1 to TRBJ1-1; D gene uncertain. V was clipped by 1 base and J by 1 base, with 19 bases between them. CDR3 length: 18 amino acids. Germline-derived CDR1 and CDR2 are LGHDT and YNNKEL (reference sequence). In DNA form, the CDR3 reads TGTGCCAGCAGCCAAGGGGGAAGACTAGGGCAGCGGAACACTGAAGCTTTCTTT. Translating gives CASSQGGRLGQRNTEAFF.

The chain links TRBV5-6 to TRBJ2-1, with D possibly TRBD2 on 5 matching bases. Germline V gene data show CDR1 as SGHDT and CDR2 as YYEEEE. The V end was cut by 0 bases, the J end by 8 bases, with 12 bases between. The CDR3 is made up of 14 amino acids. Written as DNA, the CDR3 is TGTGCCAGCAGCTTGGCGCCGGGGTTCGATGAGCAGTTCTTC. This encodes CASSLAPGFDEQFF.

The gene calls are TRBV7-8 and TRBJ2-7; TRBD2 is a possible D gene (5 bases). Germline CDR1 SGHVS, CDR2 FQNEAQ. This CDR3 spans 14 amino acids. The V gene lost 7 bases and the J gene lost 2 bases, with 15 bases spanning the gap. In nucleotides, the CDR3 is TGTGCCAGCACCTCCACCCGGAGGACCTACGAGCAGTACTTC. This codes for CASTSTRRTYEQYF.